The 3 T cell receptor beta chains below were found in one sample sequenced in a study of control samples from healthy donors and cancer patients. Only in-frame clones appear in the TCRdb table, and some are missing; sequencing was by immunoSEQ multiplex PCR. The data hold over 80,000 clones, with around 80% observed a single time. Sequencing was performed on blood. These receptors all stem from a man between 60 and 70 years old in good health.

The CDR3 protein is CASKSGTGEVSYNSPLHF. The CDR3 DNA reads TGTGCCAGCAAATCCGGGACAGGGGAAGTTTCCTATAATTCACCCCTCCACTTT. V is TRBV2 and J is TRBJ1-6; 10 bases match TRBD1. With V trimmed by 7 bases and J by 1 base, 10 bases remained unmatched. Germline lookup yields CDR1 SNHLY and CDR2 FYNNEI. The CDR3 consists of 18 residues.

The chain has TRBV7-6 and TRBJ2-6; D not certain. V lost 1 base, J lost 1 base, and 11 bases lay in between. The CDR3 is 17 residues long. In germline, CDR1 is SGHVS, CDR2 FNYEAQ. The CDR3 loop reads CASSLEPTSSGANVLTF. The CDR3, as DNA: TGTGCCAGCAGCTTAGAACCGACCTCGTCTGGGGCCAACGTCCTGACTTTC.

This chain links TRBV5-1 with TRBJ1-2; 7 bases are a match to TRBD1. There are 14 residues in the CDR3. Germline CDR1 reads SGHRS; CDR2 reads YFSETQ. Unmatched junction bases numbered 8, after V lost 5 bases and J lost 4 bases. CDR3 region: CASSTEGATYGYTF. The CDR3 coding sequence is TGCGCCAGCAGTACCGAGGGGGCCACCTATGGCTACACCTTC. Looking up the rest from reference TRBV5-1 and TRBJ1-2 gives the full variable domain: KAGVTQTPRYLIKTRGQQVTLSCSPISGHRSVSWYQQTPGQGLQFLFEYFSETQRNKGNFPGRFSGRQFSNSRSEMNVSTLELGDSALYLCASSTEGATYGYTFGSGTRLTVV.